Below are 10 T cell receptor beta chains sequenced from a single sample in a study of shared clonotypes between healthy human individuals. Generated by immunoSEQ multiplex PCR, the TCRdb table keeps only in-frame clones and is missing some. Counted here are more than 2 million clones, roughly 96% occurring once; the ten biggest clones make up around 0.13%. Sequenced material: naive CD4+ T cells sorted from blood. The sample's subset: CD45RA+ positively selected. These receptors all stem from a man between 18 and 29 years old in good health.

The V gene is TRBV7-3, the J gene TRBJ2-7, with TRBD1 matching over 7 bases. V shed 0 bases, J shed 5 bases, and the junction held 7 bases outside the gene matches. This CDR3 has 15 amino acids. Per the germline V gene, CDR1 is SGHTA and CDR2 is FQGTGA. The CDR3 nucleotides are TGTGCCAGCAGCTTAACCAGGGACAGTTCGGACGAGCAGTACTTC. It is translated as CASSLTRDSSDEQYF.

The J gene is TRBJ1-1, the V gene TRBV28, with no clear D. The CDR3 consists of 14 residues. Looked up from germline, CDR1 is MDHEN and CDR2 is SYDVKM. V was pared by 10 bases and J by 10 bases, with 25 bases between. The CDR3 loop is CATLGGERVTPAFF. As DNA, the CDR3 is TGTGCCACCCTCGGTGGGGAGCGGGTCACGCCAGCTTTCTTT.

The chain is built from TRBV6-1 and TRBJ2-7, with D perhaps TRBD1 or TRBD2 (5 bases each). Germline V lookup: CDR1 MNHNS, CDR2 SASEGT. The CDR3 length is 14 residues. V lost 5 bases to trimming and J lost 4 bases, with 15 bases between them. The CDR3 bases are TGTGCCAGCAGTTCCCCGGGGCCTATTTACGAGCAGTACTTC. Translating gives CASSSPGPIYEQYF.

The rearrangement uses TRBV27 and TRBJ2-7; D is tentatively TRBD1 or TRBD2 (6 bases each). The germline V and J ends were trimmed by 6 bases and 3 bases, with 24 bases remaining between them. Per germline, CDR1 MNHEY and CDR2 SMNVEV (reference sequence). The CDR3 covers 17 residues. The CDR3, as DNA: TGTGCCAGCAGAGGGCAGGGTGGAGGAGGGGACATCTACGAGCAGTACTTC. Translation: CASRGQGGGGDIYEQYF.

The J gene is TRBJ1-4, the V gene TRBV19; D uncertain. The CDR3 contains 15 residues. The germline V gene encodes CDR1 LNHDA and CDR2 SQIVND (reference sequence). V was clipped by 6 bases and J by 6 bases, with 17 bases between them. As DNA, the CDR3 is TGTGCCAGTAGCAGGACTCACGTCTCCGATGAAAAACTGTTTTTT. Translated, it gives CASSRTHVSDEKLFF.

The gene calls are TRBV2 and TRBJ1-5; D not certain. Deletions cut 2 bases from V and 1 base from J, with 6 bases between. The CDR3 has 14 residues. Per germline, CDR1 SNHLY and CDR2 FYNNEI. The CDR3 DNA sequence: TGTGCCAGCAGTGAACGGGAGAGCAATCAGCCCCAGCATTTT. It encodes CASSERESNQPQHF.

The J gene is TRBJ1-2, the V gene TRBV28; TRBD1 matches 10 bases. The CDR3 is 16 amino acids. V was pared by 2 bases and J by 4 bases, with 7 bases of the junction left unmatched. Germline loops: CDR1 MDHEN, CDR2 SYDVKM. The CDR3 reads CASSLGTGALVYGYTF. CDR3 nucleotides: TGTGCCAGCAGTTTAGGGACAGGGGCCCTCGTCTATGGCTACACCTTC.

CDR3 sequence reads: CASSQGAGSTYEQYF. CDR3 sequence (DNA): TGTGCCAGCAGCCAAGGAGCGGGCTCTACCTACGAGCAGTACTTC. The chain employs TRBV14 and TRBJ2-7; a weak D match, TRBD2 (6 bases). This CDR3 is 15 amino acids long. Germline loops: CDR1 SGHDN, CDR2 FVKESK. The ends were cut back, 1 base at V and 2 bases at J, with 12 bases in the middle.

Points on this clone: Additional DNA sequences in this sample encode the identical CDR3. This chain links TRBV5-1 with TRBJ1-4; possible D gene TRBD1, 6 bases. This CDR3 is built from 14 residues. V gave up 0 bases and J gave up 5 bases, with 8 bases separating them. Germline V gives CDR1 SGHRS, CDR2 YFSETQ. The chain's CDR3 is CASSLGTGNEKLFF. The CDR3 nucleotides read TGCGCCAGCAGCTTGGGTACAGGGAATGAAAAACTGTTTTTT.

This chain uses TRBV28 with TRBJ2-7, with 8 bases lining up with TRBD1. This CDR3 has 14 residues. Germline assignment: CDR1 MDHEN and CDR2 SYDVKM. With 6 bases clipped from V and 4 bases from J, the junction kept 8 bases outside the gene matches. CDR3 DNA sequence: TGTGCCAGCAGCCTCTGGGACAGGCAGTACGAGCAGTACTTC. Amino acids: CASSLWDRQYEQYF.